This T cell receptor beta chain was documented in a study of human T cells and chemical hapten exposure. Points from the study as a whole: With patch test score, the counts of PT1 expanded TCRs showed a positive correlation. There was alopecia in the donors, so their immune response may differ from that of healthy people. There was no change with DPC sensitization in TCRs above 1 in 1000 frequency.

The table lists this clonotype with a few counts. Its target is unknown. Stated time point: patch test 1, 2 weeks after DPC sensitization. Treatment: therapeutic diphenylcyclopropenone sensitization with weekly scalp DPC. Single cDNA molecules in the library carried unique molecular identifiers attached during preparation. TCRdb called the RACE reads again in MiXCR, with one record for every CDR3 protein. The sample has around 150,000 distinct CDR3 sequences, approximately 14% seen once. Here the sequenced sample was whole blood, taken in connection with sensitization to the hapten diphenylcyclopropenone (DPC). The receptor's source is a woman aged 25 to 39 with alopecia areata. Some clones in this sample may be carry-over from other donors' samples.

The CDR3 DNA reads as TGTGCCAGCAGTTGGGATTTCCGGGCCGAGCAGTACTTC. It encodes CASSWDFRAEQYF. This chain joins TRBV6-6 and TRBJ2-7; D remains ambiguous. Germline V gives CDR1 MNHNY, CDR2 SVGAGI (reference sequence). The CDR3 has 13 amino acids. V was shortened by 4 bases and J by 6 bases, with 13 bases between the two germline ends.